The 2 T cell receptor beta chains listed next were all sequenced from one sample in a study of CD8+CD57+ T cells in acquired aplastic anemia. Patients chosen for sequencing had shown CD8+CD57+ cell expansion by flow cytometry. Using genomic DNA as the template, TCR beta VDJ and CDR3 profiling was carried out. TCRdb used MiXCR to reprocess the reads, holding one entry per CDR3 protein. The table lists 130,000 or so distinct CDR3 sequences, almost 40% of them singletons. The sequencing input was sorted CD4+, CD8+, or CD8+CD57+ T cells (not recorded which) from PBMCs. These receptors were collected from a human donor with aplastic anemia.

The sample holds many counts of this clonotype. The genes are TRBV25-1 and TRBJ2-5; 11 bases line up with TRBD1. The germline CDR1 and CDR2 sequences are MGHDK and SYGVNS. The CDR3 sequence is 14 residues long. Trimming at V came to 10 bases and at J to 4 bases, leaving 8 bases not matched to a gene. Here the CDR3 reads CATLDRGRGETQYF. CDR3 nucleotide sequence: TGTGCCACCCTGGACAGGGGGCGAGGAGAGACCCAGTACTTC.

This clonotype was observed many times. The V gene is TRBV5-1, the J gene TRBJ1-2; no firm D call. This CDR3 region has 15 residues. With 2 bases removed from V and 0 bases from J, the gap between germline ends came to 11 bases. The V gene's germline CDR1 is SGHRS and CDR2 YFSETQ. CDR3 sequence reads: CASSFKTDTNYGYTF. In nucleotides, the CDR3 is TGCGCCAGCAGCTTTAAAACCGATACTAACTATGGCTACACCTTC.